The following is a TCR beta chain sequence with its context. Its specificity is unknown. CDR1 and CDR2 (germline): WSHSY, SAAADI. With 3 bases removed from V and 8 bases from J, the gap between germline ends came to 16 bases. This CDR3 has 15 amino acids. These data belong to a study of T cell repertoires in cytomegalovirus infection. Study-wide background: CMV epitopes used comprised recently identified HLA-C-restricted ones and well-studied HLA-B-restricted ones. Study-wide results and caveats: The response measured ex vivo was dominated by TCR beta clonotypes (HLA-C-restricted and CMV-specific).

TCRdb processed the reads anew with MiXCR; each CDR3 protein has one entry. Among about 920,000 distinct CDR3 sequences, approximately 32% were seen once, and the ten largest hold 13%. The input for sequencing was cultured CD8+ T cells from PBMCs, taken from culture after CMV antigen stimulation. The receptor comes from a human donor in good health (CMV status not recorded). Some clones in this sample may be carry-over from other donors' samples. V usage is TRBV10-2 and J usage is TRBJ1-4, with D perhaps matching TRBD1 (6 bases). CDR3 protein: CASSESLGGGEKLFF. The CDR3 DNA sequence: TGCGCCAGCAGTGAAAGTTTAGGGGGAGGAGAAAAACTGTTTTTT.